Reported below is one T cell receptor (beta chain). Measured with immunoSEQ multiplex PCR; TCRdb has only the in-frame clones, and not every one. The sample records more than 95,000 clones, around four fifths being singletons. This sample was taken from a study of blood T cell repertoires in COVID-19. In the study overall: COVID-19 samples, acute and convalescent, were from the United States, Italy and Spain.

From germline, CDR1 is SGHTA and CDR2 FQGNSA. CDR3 length: 16 amino acids. The germline V and J ends were trimmed by 5 bases and 5 bases, with 19 bases remaining between them. Sequenced: peripheral blood. V usage is TRBV7-2 and J usage is TRBJ1-5; D might be TRBD1 (6 bases). The clonotype was recovered from an elderly man with active or convalescent COVID-19. The CDR3 spells CASSLAYGEGDQPQHF. In nucleotides, the CDR3 is TGTGCCAGCAGCCTCGCCTACGGGGAGGGGGATCAGCCCCAGCATTTT.